This T cell receptor (beta chain) was sequenced in a study of T-cell memory formation after mild COVID-19. This clonotype was observed at least ten times. CDR3 size: 16 residues. Trimming left V 0 bases short and J 4 bases short, with 13 bases between. In germline, CDR1 is SEHNR, CDR2 FQNEAQ (reference sequence). TCRdb reanalysed the 5' RACE reads using MiXCR and keeps one entry per CDR3 protein. The table shows around 300,000 distinct CDR3 sequences, with approximately 14% occurring only once. This receptor was identified in a man aged 18 to 29 who had mild COVID-19 (a few samples of this study predate the infection). Cell type and time point are not known. The chain couples TRBV7-9 to TRBJ2-1, with a tentative D call TRBD2 (7 bases). The sample consisted of PBMCs or a T cell subset sorted from them (not recorded which). This chain's CDR3 is CASSLAGGPSYNEQFF. The CDR3 coding sequence is TGTGCCAGCAGCTTAGCGGGGGGGCCCTCGTACAATGAGCAGTTCTTC.